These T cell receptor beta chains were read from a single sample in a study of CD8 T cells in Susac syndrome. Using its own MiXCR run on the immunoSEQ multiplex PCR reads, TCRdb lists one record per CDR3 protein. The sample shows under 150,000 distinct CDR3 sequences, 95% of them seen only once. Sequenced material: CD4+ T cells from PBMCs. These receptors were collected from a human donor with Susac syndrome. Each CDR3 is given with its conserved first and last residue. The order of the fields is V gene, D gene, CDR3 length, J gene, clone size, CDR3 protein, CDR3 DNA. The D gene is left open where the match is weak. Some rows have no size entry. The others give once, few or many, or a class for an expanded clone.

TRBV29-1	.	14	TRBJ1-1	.	CSVETRALNTEAFF	TGCAGCGTTGAAACTCGGGCGTTGAACACTGAAGCTTTCTTT
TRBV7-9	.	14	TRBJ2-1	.	CASSLVDMNDEQFF	TGTGCCAGCAGCTTAGTGGACATGAACGATGAGCAGTTCTTC
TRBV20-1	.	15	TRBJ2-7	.	CSASEQALSSYEQYF	TGCAGTGCTAGTGAACAGGCCCTCTCGTCCTACGAGCAGTACTTC
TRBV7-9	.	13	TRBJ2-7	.	CASSPTHSYEQYF	TGTGCCAGCAGCCCGACACATTCCTACGAGCAGTACTTC
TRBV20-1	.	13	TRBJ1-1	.	CSARDWARAEAFF	TGCAGTGCTAGAGATTGGGCCCGCGCTGAAGCTTTCTTT
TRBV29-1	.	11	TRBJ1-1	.	CSWGGNTEAFF	TGCAGCTGGGGGGGGAACACTGAAGCTTTCTTT
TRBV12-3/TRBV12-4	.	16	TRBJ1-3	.	CASSLGGGASGNTIYF	TGTGCCAGCAGTTTAGGCGGGGGGGCGTCAGGAAACACCATATATTTT
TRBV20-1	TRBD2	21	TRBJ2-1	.	CSAREWELAGGTLKAYNEQFF	TGCAGTGCTAGGGAGTGGGAACTAGCGGGAGGGACACTAAAGGCCTACAATGAGCAGTTCTTC
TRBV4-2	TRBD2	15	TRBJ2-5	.	CASSRTAGDQETQYF	TGTGCCAGCAGCCGTACGGCGGGAGACCAAGAGACCCAGTACTTC
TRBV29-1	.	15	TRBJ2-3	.	CSVGGSRALADTQYF	TGCAGCGTTGGGGGTTCGAGGGCCCTCGCAGATACGCAGTATTTT
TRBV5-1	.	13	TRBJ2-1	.	CARGRVLYNEQFF	TGCGCCAGGGGAAGAGTCTTGTACAATGAGCAGTTCTTC
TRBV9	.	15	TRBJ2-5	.	CASSVATGRGETQYF	TGTGCCAGCAGCGTAGCGACAGGGAGGGGCGAGACCCAGTACTTC
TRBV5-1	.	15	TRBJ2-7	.	CASSLEASRPYEQYF	TGCGCCAGCAGCTTGGAGGCTAGCCGCCCTTACGAGCAGTACTTC
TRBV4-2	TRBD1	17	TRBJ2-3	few	CASSQEPGTASTDTQYF	TGTGCCAGCAGCCAAGAGCCCGGGACAGCGAGCACAGATACGCAGTATTTT
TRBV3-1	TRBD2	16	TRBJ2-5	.	CASSQGGLAGQETQYF	TGTGCCAGCAGCCAAGGTGGCCTAGCGGGGCAAGAGACCCAGTACTTC
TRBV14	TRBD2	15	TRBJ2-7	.	CASSQDVRGTYEQYF	TGTGCCAGCAGCCAAGATGTGCGGGGGACCTACGAGCAGTACTTC
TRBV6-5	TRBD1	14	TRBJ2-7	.	CASSYDRVPYEQYF	TGTGCCAGCAGTTACGACAGGGTGCCCTACGAGCAGTACTTC
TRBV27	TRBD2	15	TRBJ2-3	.	CASSRPLAGTDTQYF	TGTGCCAGCAGTCGGCCCCTAGCGGGCACAGATACGCAGTATTTT
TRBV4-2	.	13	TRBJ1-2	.	CASSQPDLSGYTF	TGTGCCAGCAGCCAACCAGATCTTTCCGGCTACACCTTC
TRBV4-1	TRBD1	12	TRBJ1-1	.	CASSRDRAEAFF	TGCGCCAGCAGCCGGGACAGGGCTGAAGCTTTCTTT
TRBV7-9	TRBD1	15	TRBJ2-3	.	CASSIEQGITDTQYF	TGTGCCAGCAGCATAGAACAGGGGATCACAGATACGCAGTATTTT
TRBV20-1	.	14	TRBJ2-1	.	CSASEETSYNEQFF	TGCAGTGCTAGTGAAGAGACTTCCTACAATGAGCAGTTCTTC
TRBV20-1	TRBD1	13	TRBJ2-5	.	CSARETGRETQYF	TGCAGTGCTAGAGAGACAGGGCGGGAGACCCAGTACTTC
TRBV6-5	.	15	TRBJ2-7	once	CASSYSAGQRYEQYF	TGTGCCAGCAGTTACTCGGCGGGACAGCGATACGAGCAGTACTTC
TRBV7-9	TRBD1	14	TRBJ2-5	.	CASAIRGPMETQYF	TGTGCCAGCGCCATCAGGGGGCCGATGGAGACCCAGTACTTC
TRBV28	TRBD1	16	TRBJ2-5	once	CASSSERDRGGETQYF	TGTGCCAGCAGCTCTGAGCGGGACAGGGGTGGAGAGACCCAGTACTTC
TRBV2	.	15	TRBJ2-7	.	CASSKRTVGGYEQYF	TGTGCCAGCAGTAAACGGACGGTGGGAGGCTACGAGCAGTACTTC
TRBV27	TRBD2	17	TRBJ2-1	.	CASSLRASGISYNEQFF	TGTGCCAGCAGTTTGAGGGCTAGCGGAATCTCCTACAATGAGCAGTTCTTC
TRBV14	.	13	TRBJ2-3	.	CASSQYFADTQYF	TGTGCCAGCAGCCAATATTTTGCGGATACGCAGTATTTT
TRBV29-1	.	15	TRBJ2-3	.	CSVESGRTFTDTQYF	TGCAGCGTTGAATCGGGCAGGACTTTCACAGATACGCAGTATTTT
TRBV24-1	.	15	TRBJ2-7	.	CATSDFAGGAYEQYF	TGTGCCACCAGTGATTTCGCAGGTGGGGCCTACGAGCAGTACTTC
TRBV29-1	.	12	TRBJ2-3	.	CSVSRSTDTQYF	TGCAGCGTTAGTAGGAGCACAGATACGCAGTATTTT